These T cell receptor beta chains were read from a single sample in a study of shared clonotypes between healthy human individuals. Measured with immunoSEQ multiplex PCR; TCRdb has only the in-frame clones, and not every one. The sample shows about 1,800,000 clones, roughly 95% of them seen only once. Sequenced input: naive CD8+ T cells sorted from blood. Receptor source: a man between 18 and 29 years old in good health. Both conserved end residues are part of each CDR3. A D gene is named only where the DNA matches it firmly. Size tells how often a clone was seen (once, few, many) or the class of an expanded clone, and some rows leave it out.

>TRBD1|15|TRBV6-5|TRBJ2-7|NA
CASSYSFQGAYEQYF
TGTGCCAGCAGTTACTCGTTTCAGGGGGCTTACGAGCAGTACTTC
>NA|12|TRBV7-2|TRBJ2-2|NA
CASSPGGGELFF
TGTGCCAGCAGCCCTGGCGGCGGGGAGCTGTTTTTT
>NA|10|TRBV4-2|TRBJ2-1|NA
CASSGPGQFF
TGTGCCAGCAGCGGCCCGGGGCAGTTCTTC
>NA|15|TRBV7-7|TRBJ2-1|NA
CASSTADSSYNEQFF
TGTGCTAGCAGCACGGCGGACTCATCCTACAATGAGCAGTTCTTC
>TRBD1|15|TRBV6-1|TRBJ2-7|NA
CASSEMNRGFYEQYF
TGTGCCAGCAGTGAAATGAACAGGGGGTTTTACGAGCAGTACTTC
>NA|14|TRBV19|TRBJ1-2|NA
CASSIGRGTYGYTF
TGTGCCAGTAGTATTGGCAGGGGAACCTATGGCTACACCTTC
>TRBD2|14|TRBV5-4|TRBJ2-1|NA
CASSWSGTHNEQFF
TGTGCCAGCAGCTGGAGCGGGACCCACAATGAGCAGTTCTTC
>NA|20|TRBV14|TRBJ1-5|NA
CASSQFAGIECLSSNQPQHF
TGTGCCAGCAGCCAATTCGCGGGCATTGAGTGTTTGTCGAGCAATCAGCCCCAGCATTTT
>NA|13|TRBV10-3|TRBJ2-7|NA
CAVLGTGSYEQYF
TGTGCCGTCCTGGGAACAGGCTCCTACGAGCAGTACTTC
>NA|15|TRBV7-9|TRBJ2-7|NA
CASSLGVGVRYEQYF
TGTGCCAGCAGCTTAGGGGTAGGGGTAAGATACGAGCAGTACTTC
>TRBD1|14|TRBV13|TRBJ2-7|NA
CASSLRTGVGEQYF
TGTGCCAGCAGCTTACGGACAGGGGTGGGAGAGCAGTACTTC
>TRBD1|14|TRBV19|TRBJ1-1|once
CASSQGALNTEAFF
TGTGCCAGTAGTCAGGGGGCGCTGAACACTGAAGCTTTCTTT
>NA|15|TRBV4-1|TRBJ2-7|NA
CASSRGDSSSYEQYF
TGCGCCAGCAGCCGCGGGGACAGCTCCTCCTACGAGCAGTACTTC
>NA|12|TRBV6-5|TRBJ2-2|NA
CASSYQSGELFF
TGTGCCAGCAGTTACCAATCCGGGGAGCTGTTTTTT
>NA|13|TRBV5-4|TRBJ2-1|NA
CASSLIGGDEQFF
TGTGCCAGCAGCTTGATCGGAGGGGATGAGCAGTTCTTC
>NA|12|TRBV29-1|TRBJ2-5|NA
CSVEGNEETQYF
TGCAGCGTTGAGGGGAACGAGGAGACCCAGTACTTC
>TRBD2|13|TRBV29-1|TRBJ2-5|NA
CSVVTSVQETQYF
TGCAGCGTTGTGACTAGCGTACAAGAGACCCAGTACTTC
>NA|14|TRBV6-5|TRBJ1-4|NA
CATRGGAGNEKLFF
TGTGCCACCAGAGGGGGGGCAGGTAATGAAAAACTGTTTTTT
>NA|13|TRBV6-1|TRBJ2-5|NA
CASSGYGGETQYF
TGTGCCAGCAGTGGGTATGGGGGCGAAACCCAGTACTTC
>NA|15|TRBV4-3|TRBJ1-1|once
CASSQEVGGNTEAFF
TGCGCCAGCAGCCAGGAGGTGGGGGGAAATACTGAAGCTTTCTTT
>NA|16|TRBV10-3|TRBJ2-2|NA
CAISDPGAANTGELFF
TGTGCCATCAGTGATCCCGGAGCAGCGAACACCGGGGAGCTGTTTTTT
>TRBD1|15|TRBV10-1|TRBJ2-1|NA
CASSAEGQGYNEQFF
TGCGCCAGCAGTGCCGAGGGACAGGGTTACAATGAGCAGTTCTTC
>NA|13|TRBV10-1|TRBJ1-1|NA
CASSDRDDTEAFF
TGCGCCAGCAGTGACCGGGATGACACTGAAGCTTTCTTT
>NA|16|TRBV9|TRBJ2-7|once
CASSVGVDVSSYEQYF
TGTGCCAGCAGCGTGGGAGTAGACGTAAGCTCCTACGAGCAGTACTTC
>NA|14|TRBV9|TRBJ2-7|NA
CASSVAVGSYEQYF
TGTGCCAGCAGCGTAGCGGTGGGATCCTACGAGCAGTACTTC
>NA|14|TRBV9|TRBJ1-2|NA
CASSVATGGYGYTF
TGTGCCAGCAGCGTAGCTACGGGGGGCTATGGCTACACCTTC
>TRBD2|14|TRBV5-1|TRBJ2-1|NA
CASSLAGVGNEQFF
TGCGCCAGCAGCCTGGCGGGAGTGGGGAATGAGCAGTTCTTC
>TRBD2|17|TRBV5-6|TRBJ2-7|NA
CASSPGLAGGGPYEQYF
TGTGCCAGCAGCCCGGGACTAGCGGGAGGGGGCCCCTACGAGCAGTACTTC
>TRBD1|15|TRBV5-1|TRBJ2-3|NA
CASSFGQGGTDTQYF
TGCGCCAGCAGCTTCGGACAGGGCGGCACAGATACGCAGTATTTT
>TRBD1|16|TRBV28|TRBJ1-5|NA
CASSLWSGGGNQPQHF
TGTGCCAGCAGTTTATGGTCAGGGGGTGGCAATCAGCCCCAGCATTTT
>TRBD1|15|TRBV6-5|TRBJ2-2|NA
CASSSGQIHTGELFF
TGTGCCAGCAGTTCGGGACAGATACACACCGGGGAGCTGTTTTTT
>NA|14|TRBV7-7|TRBJ2-7|NA
CASSFQDGDYEQYF
TGTGCTAGCAGCTTTCAGGACGGTGACTACGAGCAGTACTTC
>NA|12|TRBV6-1|TRBJ2-7|NA
CASSEAMYEQYF
TGTGCCAGCAGTGAAGCGATGTACGAGCAGTACTTC
>TRBD1|15|TRBV28|TRBJ1-5|NA
CASSFLSGGQQPQHF
TGTGCCAGCAGTTTTCTCTCAGGGGGCCAACAGCCCCAGCATTTT
>TRBD1|16|TRBV7-9|TRBJ2-7|NA
CASSSPDRKSTYEQYF
TGTGCCAGCAGCTCCCCGGACAGGAAAAGTACCTACGAGCAGTACTTC
>NA|15|TRBV5-1|TRBJ2-1|few
CASSLAGGLYNEQFF
TGCGCCAGCAGCTTGGCCGGGGGGCTCTACAATGAGCAGTTCTTC
>NA|15|TRBV7-9|TRBJ2-3|NA
CASSLPETGTDTQYF
TGTGCCAGCAGCTTACCGGAGACCGGCACAGATACGCAGTATTTT
>TRBD2|17|TRBV7-9|TRBJ2-2|NA
CASSFLFAGGPTGELFF
TGTGCCAGCAGCTTCCTCTTCGCGGGAGGGCCCACCGGGGAGCTGTTTTTT
>TRBD1|15|TRBV5-4|TRBJ2-7|NA
CASSSRTGGRYEQYF
TGTGCCAGCAGCTCGAGGACAGGGGGCCGGTACGAGCAGTACTTC
>NA|13|TRBV11-3|TRBJ2-2|once
CASSLGAAGELFF
TGTGCCAGCAGCTTGGGGGCCGCCGGGGAGCTGTTTTTT
>NA|14|TRBV4-1|TRBJ2-7|NA
CASSFHGEAYEQYF
TGCGCCAGCAGCTTCCACGGGGAGGCCTACGAGCAGTACTTC
>TRBD1|15|TRBV6-5|TRBJ1-2|NA
CASSLTPTGNYGYTF
TGTGCCAGCAGTTTGACCCCGACAGGGAACTATGGCTACACCTTC
>NA|12|TRBV29-1|TRBJ2-7|NA
CSVEVAAYEQYF
TGCAGCGTTGAGGTAGCGGCTTACGAGCAGTACTTC
>TRBD1|14|TRBV9|TRBJ1-5|NA
CASSSGGSFQPQHF
TGTGCCAGCAGCTCAGGGGGTTCCTTTCAGCCCCAGCATTTT
>NA|13|TRBV7-8|TRBJ1-4|NA
CASTLRGNEKLFF
TGTGCCAGCACCCTACGGGGGAATGAAAAACTGTTTTTT
>TRBD2|15|TRBV5-1|TRBJ2-3|NA
CASRSERGSTDTQYF
TGCGCCAGCAGGTCCGAGCGGGGGAGCACAGATACGCAGTATTTT
>NA|13|TRBV7-9|TRBJ2-7|NA
CASSSTATYEQYF
TGTGCCAGCAGCTCGACAGCAACCTACGAGCAGTACTTC
>NA|13|TRBV27|TRBJ1-5|NA
CASSLGATQPQHF
TGTGCCAGCAGTTTAGGCGCTACGCAGCCCCAGCATTTT
>TRBD2|14|TRBV7-9|TRBJ2-1|NA
CASSSGLANNEQFF
TGTGCCAGCAGCTCGGGACTAGCAAACAATGAGCAGTTCTTC
>TRBD1|14|TRBV28|TRBJ1-2|NA
CASRGTGNIYGYTF
TGTGCCAGCAGAGGGACAGGGAACATCTATGGCTACACCTTC
>NA|13|TRBV4-1|TRBJ2-7|NA
CASSPGHTYEQYF
TGCGCCAGCAGCCCAGGACACACCTACGAGCAGTACTTC
>TRBD2|15|TRBV19|TRBJ2-1|once
CASSPTSGSLNEQFF
TGTGCCAGTAGCCCGACTAGCGGGAGCCTTAATGAGCAGTTCTTC
>TRBD1|13|TRBV6-1|TRBJ2-1|NA
CASTLTGGNEQFF
TGTGCCAGCACCCTCACAGGGGGAAACGAGCAGTTCTTC
>NA|14|TRBV28|TRBJ1-2|NA
CASSFYASNYGYTF
TGTGCCAGCAGTTTCTACGCCTCTAACTATGGCTACACCTTC
>NA|16|TRBV27|TRBJ1-5|NA
CASSLASGRAVEPQHF
TGTGCCAGCAGCCTTGCCTCCGGACGGGCCGTGGAGCCCCAGCATTTT
>NA|14|TRBV5-1|TRBJ2-7|NA
CASSPRGAQYEQYF
TGCGCCAGCAGCCCGCGCGGGGCCCAATACGAGCAGTACTTC
>NA|12|TRBV4-3|TRBJ2-2|NA
CASSPEAGELFF
TGCGCCAGCAGCCCCGAGGCCGGGGAGCTGTTTTTT
>NA|16|TRBV27|TRBJ1-2|once
CASSLSGRRSNYGYTF
TGTGCCAGCAGTTTAAGCGGGAGACGGTCAAACTATGGCTACACCTTC